The 18 T cell receptor beta chains in this list originate from one sample, sequenced in a study of T cells in Graves' hyperthyroidism and ophthalmopathy (dated by TCRdb to about 2019). Library creation used multiplex PCR. The instrument was an Illumina HiSeq 2000. The TCR beta CDR3 regions were amplified from RNA transcripts. The TCR CDR3 was subjected to a first round of RT-PCR using the HTBI primer set and the Qiagen OneStep RT-PCR kit. The public reads were run again by TCRdb, first through fastp at Q25 and then through MiXCR, and only productive beta chains were kept. When rows share a CDR3 protein, they turn into one entry using the most common DNA and genes. This sample has about 290,000 distinct CDR3 sequences in its table, and about 16% of those were observed once. About 33% of the sample is taken by the ten largest. The sample was blood. These receptors were collected from a woman in her forties or fifties with Graves' hyperthyroidism that later progressed to Graves' ophthalmopathy.

This clonotype appeared once. Being one base from a much bigger clone, this may be a read error. Without the conserved terminal phenylalanine or tryptophan, this CDR3 likely stems from a read error. The chain joins TRBV6-1 to TRBJ1-1; weak D call: TRBD1 (5 bases). CDR1 is MNHNS, CDR2 SASEGT, per germline. The V end was cut by 8 bases, the J end by 0 bases, with 13 bases between. The CDR3 consists of 14 residues. CDR3 DNA: TGTGCCAGCTCCGGGCCAGGGATGAACACTGAAGCTTTCCTT. It yields the protein CASSGPGMNTEAFL.

This clonotype was detected many times. The chain employs TRBV2 and TRBJ1-1; D possibly corresponds to TRBD1 (5 bases). Trimming cost V 8 bases and J 2 bases, with 12 bases left between them. The CDR3 runs to 13 residues. The germline V gene has CDR1 SNHLY and CDR2 FYNNEI. CDR3: CASLPTENTEAFF. CDR3 in DNA: TGTGCCAGCCTTCCGACAGAAAACACTGAAGCTTTCTTT.

In its sample, this clonotype was seen many times. The CDR3 DNA is TGTGCCAGCAGCTTAATCGGTGGGGCAGATACGCAGTATTTT. Amino acid sequence: CASSLIGGADTQYF. The rearrangement joins TRBV7-9 to TRBJ2-3; D gene uncertain. Germline loops: CDR1 SEHNR, CDR2 FQNEAQ (reference sequence). This CDR3 comprises 14 residues. Trimming cost V 2 bases and J 4 bases, with 10 bases left between them.

This clonotype has a handful of counts. The rearrangement joins TRBV20-1 to TRBJ2-6; possibly TRBD2 for D (5 bases). The germline V gene encodes CDR1 DFQATT and CDR2 SNEGSKA (reference sequence). The CDR3 has 18 amino acids. V was pared by 3 bases and J by 3 bases, with 21 bases between. The CDR3, as DNA: TGCAGTGCTAGGCCCTTGGGGAGCTTCCTAGGTGGGGCCAACGTCCTGACTTTC. It yields the protein CSARPLGSFLGGANVLTF.

This clonotype has ten or more counts. The rearrangement links TRBV6-1 to TRBJ2-4, with TRBD2 matching 7 bases. The ends lost 6 bases at V and 7 bases at J; junction bases unmatched: 9. The germline gives CDR1 MNHNS, CDR2 SASEGT. This CDR3 has 14 amino acids. The CDR3 loop reads CASRSGWEGNIQYF. The CDR3 DNA sequence: TGTGCCAGCAGATCGGGGTGGGAGGGGAACATTCAGTACTTC.

This clonotype has only a few counts. The chain couples TRBV28 to TRBJ1-5; TRBD1 agrees at 8 bases. The germline CDR1 and CDR2 sequences are MDHEN and SYDVKM. V shed 5 bases, J shed 7 bases, and the junction held 7 bases outside the gene matches. The CDR3 totals 14 residues. The CDR3 spells CASSPQGAQQPQHF. The CDR3 nucleotides are TGTGCCAGCAGTCCCCAGGGGGCGCAGCAGCCCCAGCATTTT.

This sequence joins TRBV20-1 and TRBJ1-4; perhaps TRBD1 as D (6 bases). Germline V lookup: CDR1 DFQATT, CDR2 SNEGSKA (reference sequence). Trimming took off 3 bases at V and 0 bases at J, with 26 bases between the two ends. The CDR3 extends over 20 amino acids. The DNA for the CDR3 is TGCAGTGCTAGTCCTTCGTTATCAGACAGGCTAGGTTCAACTAATGAAAAACTGTTTTTT. This gives the protein CSASPSLSDRLGSTNEKLFF.

This clonotype was seen only a few times. The chain employs TRBV19 and TRBJ2-5; D is tentatively TRBD1 or TRBD2 (5 bases each). The V end lost 3 bases, the J end lost 2 bases, and 10 bases lay between the germline ends. The CDR3 totals 14 residues. Germline V gene lookup returns CDR1 LNHDA and CDR2 SQIVND (reference sequence). This CDR3 is CASSMWGWQETQYF. The CDR3 region has the DNA TGTGCCAGTAGTATGTGGGGGTGGCAAGAGACCCAGTACTTC.

The chain is built from TRBV19 and TRBJ1-4; D remains unclear. This CDR3 has 15 residues. With 5 bases removed from V and 0 bases from J, the gap between germline ends came to 10 bases. Germline CDR1 and CDR2: LNHDA and SQIVND (reference sequence). The CDR3 loop reads CASSSWTATNEKLFF. The CDR3 bases are TGTGCCAGTAGTTCCTGGACGGCAACTAATGAAAAACTGTTTTTT.

Many counts were recorded for this clonotype. This chain connects TRBV6-1 to TRBJ1-2, with D unclear. There are 16 residues in the CDR3. Germline values: CDR1 MNHNS, CDR2 SASEGT. The V end lost 0 bases, the J end lost 6 bases, and 17 bases lay between the germline ends. This CDR3 reads CASSEASTGRSDGYTF. CDR3 coding DNA: TGTGCCAGCAGTGAAGCAAGTACGGGGAGGAGCGATGGCTACACCTTC.

This clonotype has ten or more counts. The genes are TRBV2 and TRBJ1-1; D gene uncertain. Trimming stripped 2 bases from V and 4 bases from J, with 5 bases between. This CDR3 has 12 amino acids. The V gene's germline CDR1 is SNHLY and CDR2 FYNNEI. The CDR3: CASSEQITEAFF. The DNA of the CDR3 is TGTGCCAGCAGTGAACAAATCACTGAAGCTTTCTTT.

Many counts were recorded for this clonotype. The chain carries TRBV5-1 and TRBJ2-1; tentatively, D is TRBD1 (5 bases). Germline CDR1 and CDR2: SGHRS and YFSETQ. The germline V and J ends were trimmed by 4 bases and 2 bases, with 16 bases remaining between them. This CDR3 has 16 amino acids. The CDR3 loop is CASSPQGVRTYNEQFF. The DNA of the CDR3 is TGCGCCAGCAGCCCCCAAGGGGTTCGGACCTACAATGAGCAGTTCTTC.

Concerning this clonotype: Just one base apart from a much larger clone, this may be a read error. V is TRBV20-1 and J is TRBJ2-1, with TRBD2 as a possible D gene (5 bases). In germline, CDR1 is DFQATT, CDR2 SNEGSKA (reference sequence). CDR3 size: 15 residues. The CDR3 DNA sequence: TGCAGTGCTAGCCCCCCAGCGGCCTCCTACAGTGAGCAGTTCTTC. This gives the protein CSASPPAASYSEQFF.

This clonotype was found many times. This rearrangement joins TRBV18 to TRBJ2-3; 8 positions agree with TRBD2. Germline trimming cut 5 bases from V and 4 bases from J; bases unmatched to any gene: 8. Germline assignment: CDR1 KGHSH and CDR2 LQKENI. The CDR3 totals 15 residues. The CDR3 DNA follows: TGTGCCAGCTCATCCTTAGCGGGATCCCCAGATACGCAGTATTTT. Translated: CASSSLAGSPDTQYF. The full variable domain, rest sourced from reference TRBV18 and TRBJ2-3, is NAGVMQNPRHLVRRRGQEARLRCSPMKGHSHVYWYRQLPEEGLKFMVYLQKENIIDESGMPKERFSAEFPKEGPSILRIQQVVRGDSAAYFCASSSLAGSPDTQYFGPGTRLTVL.

With regard to this clonotype: This sequence may be a read error, since a much larger clone differs from it by one base. The chain has TRBV5-1 and TRBJ1-1; the D gene is possibly TRBD1 (6 bases). Trimming cost V 3 bases and J 4 bases, with 13 bases left between them. Germline V gene lookup returns CDR1 SGHRS and CDR2 YFSETQ. CDR3 length: 14 amino acids. CDR3 coding DNA: TGCGCCAGCAGCTCGGACAGCATGAGCACTGAAGCTTTCTTT. Translated: CASSSDSMSTEAFF.

This clonotype occurred a few times. In DNA, the CDR3 is TGTGCCAGCAGCACCTCGACAGGGATGAACACTGAAGCTTTCTTT. Amino acids: CASSTSTGMNTEAFF. The chain employs TRBV13 and TRBJ1-1, with TRBD1 matching over 7 bases. The V gene's germline CDR1 is PRHDT and CDR2 FYEKMQ (reference sequence). V lost 5 bases, J lost 0 bases, and 6 bases stayed unmatched. This CDR3 has 15 amino acids. Full variable domain (outside the CDR3, taken from reference TRBV13 and TRBJ1-1): AAGVIQSPRHLIKEKRETATLKCYPIPRHDTVYWYQQGPGQDPQFLISFYEKMQSDKGSIPDRFSAQQFSDYHSELNMSSLELGDSALYFCASSTSTGMNTEAFFGQGTRLTVV.

This clonotype showed up many times. The chain uses TRBV6-1 and TRBJ2-1; maybe TRBD2 (6 bases). The CDR3 has 14 residues. The V and J ends lost 8 bases and 0 bases respectively, with 11 bases between them. The germline gives CDR1 MNHNS, CDR2 SASEGT. The CDR3, as DNA: TGTGCCAGCGCCGGGACTCTCTCCTACAATGAGCAGTTCTTC. The encoded protein is CASAGTLSYNEQFF.

This clonotype was detected a few times. A much larger clone lies one base from this, so it may be a read error. The CDR3 coding sequence is TGCAGTACTAGAGTCGTCGCGGGCCGGGACGAGCAGTACTTC. This sequence encodes CSTRVVAGRDEQYF. This chain links TRBV20-1 with TRBJ2-7; tentative D call: TRBD2 (5 bases). Germline V gene sequence: CDR1 DFQATT, CDR2 SNEGSKA (reference sequence). This CDR3 is built from 14 residues.